These T cell receptor beta chains were read from a single sample in a study of T cell changes during pregnancy in multiple sclerosis. Method: immunoSEQ multiplex PCR; TCRdb's copy keeps in-frame clones and lacks some. The profile shows fewer than 55,000 clones, 85% to 95% of them singletons. The source was CD4+ T cells from peripheral blood mononuclear cells, collected in the third trimester of pregnancy. Receptors were obtained from a female donor with multiple sclerosis, enrolled in a pregnancy study. CDR3s include the opening cysteine and the closing phenylalanine or tryptophan. Each record gives: CDR3 protein, CDR3 DNA, V gene, J gene, D gene, clone size. D genes are given only for firm matches. Rows give clone size only sometimes, using once, few, many, or a class for an expanded clone.

CDR3aa: CASSLETGVSYNEQFF; CDR3nt: TGCGCCAGCAGCTTGGAAACCGGGGTCTCCTACAATGAGCAGTTCTTC; v_gene: TRBV5-1; j_gene: TRBJ2-1; d_gene: NA; abundance: NA
CDR3aa: CASSSTGRVNYGYTF; CDR3nt: TGTGCCAGCAGCTCGACAGGCAGAGTTAACTATGGCTACACCTTC; v_gene: TRBV11-2; j_gene: TRBJ1-2; d_gene: NA; abundance: NA
CDR3aa: CASSLSTGTEAFF; CDR3nt: TGCGCCAGCAGCTTATCTACAGGGACTGAAGCTTTCTTT; v_gene: TRBV5-1; j_gene: TRBJ1-1; d_gene: NA; abundance: NA
CDR3aa: CASSSDRDTQPQHF; CDR3nt: TGTGCCAGCAGCTCAGACAGGGATACTCAGCCCCAGCATTTT; v_gene: TRBV6-5; j_gene: TRBJ1-5; d_gene: TRBD1; abundance: NA
CDR3aa: CASSYSRLAGGETQYF; CDR3nt: TGTGCCAGCAGTTACTCGAGGCTAGCGGGGGGGGAGACCCAGTACTTC; v_gene: TRBV6-5; j_gene: TRBJ2-5; d_gene: TRBD2; abundance: NA
CDR3aa: CASSLGAPQGFMNTEAFF; CDR3nt: TGTGCCAGCAGCTTAGGGGCTCCACAGGGATTCATGAACACTGAAGCTTTCTTT; v_gene: TRBV11-2; j_gene: TRBJ1-1; d_gene: NA; abundance: once
CDR3aa: CSVEDPRAYRPGTEAFF; CDR3nt: TGCAGCGTTGAAGATCCGAGGGCGTACAGACCGGGGACTGAAGCTTTCTTT; v_gene: TRBV29-1; j_gene: TRBJ1-1; d_gene: NA; abundance: NA
CDR3aa: CASSQERIITGYTF; CDR3nt: TGTGCCAGCAGCCAAGAGAGAATTATTACTGGCTACACCTTC; v_gene: TRBV14; j_gene: TRBJ1-2; d_gene: NA; abundance: NA
CDR3aa: CASSARLAGYNEQFF; CDR3nt: TGTGCCAGCAGCGCTAGACTAGCGGGGTACAATGAGCAGTTCTTC; v_gene: TRBV9; j_gene: TRBJ2-1; d_gene: TRBD2; abundance: NA
CDR3aa: CAWGPGQGGKGQFF; CDR3nt: TGTGCCTGGGGGCCGGGACAGGGGGGGAAAGGGCAGTTCTTC; v_gene: TRBV30; j_gene: TRBJ2-1; d_gene: TRBD1; abundance: NA
CDR3aa: CASSPELAKNIQYF; CDR3nt: TGTGCCAGCTCACCAGAACTAGCCAAAAACATTCAGTACTTC; v_gene: TRBV18; j_gene: TRBJ2-4; d_gene: NA; abundance: NA
CDR3aa: CASSLQDSNQPQHF; CDR3nt: TGTGCCAGCTCACTTCAGGATAGCAATCAGCCCCAGCATTTT; v_gene: TRBV18; j_gene: TRBJ1-5; d_gene: NA; abundance: once
CDR3aa: CASSLVGGANSPLHF; CDR3nt: TGTGCCAGCAGCTTGGTGGGGGGAGCAAATTCACCCCTCCACTTT; v_gene: TRBV5-6; j_gene: TRBJ1-6; d_gene: NA; abundance: few
CDR3aa: CASSIRESESTGELFF; CDR3nt: TGTGCCAGCAGCATCCGGGAGAGTGAAAGCACCGGGGAGCTGTTTTTT; v_gene: TRBV7-9; j_gene: TRBJ2-2; d_gene: NA; abundance: NA
CDR3aa: CASSQGELYGYTF; CDR3nt: TGTGCCAGCAGCCAAGGGGAGCTTTATGGCTACACCTTC; v_gene: TRBV4-2; j_gene: TRBJ1-2; d_gene: NA; abundance: NA
CDR3aa: CASSFSAGTGSTEAFF; CDR3nt: TGTGCCAGCAGCTTTTCTGCCGGGACAGGGAGCACTGAAGCTTTCTTT; v_gene: TRBV5-4; j_gene: TRBJ1-1; d_gene: TRBD1; abundance: NA
CDR3aa: CASSQEGLVQGSGKTQYF; CDR3nt: TGCGCCAGCAGCCAAGAGGGGTTGGTACAGGGGAGCGGAAAGACCCAGTACTTC; v_gene: TRBV4-1; j_gene: TRBJ2-5; d_gene: TRBD1; abundance: NA
CDR3aa: CASREDRVYTEAFF; CDR3nt: TGTGCCAGCAGGGAGGACAGGGTGTACACTGAAGCTTTCTTT; v_gene: TRBV13; j_gene: TRBJ1-1; d_gene: TRBD1; abundance: few
CDR3aa: CASRSGEGGFNSPLHF; CDR3nt: TGTGCCAGCAGGAGCGGGGAGGGAGGGTTTAATTCACCCCTCCACTTT; v_gene: TRBV2; j_gene: TRBJ1-6; d_gene: NA; abundance: NA
CDR3aa: CASGDPGQGTAGANVLTF; CDR3nt: TGTGCTAGTGGCGACCCGGGACAGGGTACGGCTGGGGCCAACGTCCTGACTTTC; v_gene: TRBV12-5; j_gene: TRBJ2-6; d_gene: TRBD1; abundance: NA
CDR3aa: CASSLGTGDLETQYF; CDR3nt: TGTGCCAGTAGCCTGGGGACAGGCGACCTGGAGACCCAGTACTTC; v_gene: TRBV19; j_gene: TRBJ2-5; d_gene: TRBD1; abundance: NA
CDR3aa: CASSNHRGGKNTGELFF; CDR3nt: TGTGCCAGCAGCAACCATCGGGGGGGTAAGAACACCGGGGAGCTGTTTTTT; v_gene: TRBV13; j_gene: TRBJ2-2; d_gene: TRBD2; abundance: NA
CDR3aa: CASSFFMGQGMGEQYF; CDR3nt: TGTGCCAGCAGCTTTTTTATGGGACAGGGGATGGGCGAGCAGTACTTC; v_gene: TRBV5-4; j_gene: TRBJ2-7; d_gene: TRBD1; abundance: NA
CDR3aa: CASSLQGARGYTF; CDR3nt: TGTGCCAGCAGCCTACAGGGGGCACGAGGCTACACCTTC; v_gene: TRBV7-2; j_gene: TRBJ1-2; d_gene: TRBD1; abundance: NA